Listed here are 32 T cell receptor beta chains from one sample, sequenced in a study of CD8+ T cells in alopecia areata (dated by TCRdb to between 2018 and 2020). Pooled mouse cutaneous lymph node cells were stained for CD4, CD8alpha, NKG2D, NKG2ACE and other markers, then sorted on a BD Influx. The receptor library was made with the immunoSEQ multiplex PCR assay. RNA was extracted from all samples and reverse transcribed into cDNA as template for TCR sequencing. TCRdb's version of the immuneACCESS table is confined to in-frame rearrangements and falls short of the full clone set. An unresolved V gene accounts for under half of the shortfall where checked; the remainder is of unknown origin. Listed for this sample are approximately 300,000 clones, none observed only a single time. In total, the top ten clones hold 1.2% of the sample. What was sequenced was CD4+ T cells sorted from a lymph node. The receptors stem from a C3H/HeJ mouse with alopecia areata. Mice of this strain bear MHC haplotype H2-k.

This clone was found a few times. Mouse germline and gene names are used. With the read ending 4 residues before the CDR3 end, the germline J gene is used to fill in that end. This chain joins TRBV31 and TRBJ1-2; 8 bases are a match to TRBD1. The length of the CDR3 is 13 residues. Trimming took 5 bases from V and 0 from J; bases not matched to a gene: 2. Germline CDR1 reads GKSSPN; CDR2 reads SITVG. The sequenced CDR3 bases are TGTGCCTGGGCGGACAGGGCAAACTCC. Amino acids: CAWADRANS. The full CDR3 protein reads CAWADRANSDYTF.

This clone was recorded at least ten times. Gene names denote mouse genes. Other DNA sequences in this specimen translate into the identical CDR3. CDR3 DNA (partial): TGTGCCAGCAGTGATTGGGGTGCAGAA. It codes for CASSDWGAE. The entire CDR3 reads CASSDWGAETLYF. This sequence joins TRBV13-1 and TRBJ2-3; D remains unclear. The CDR3 goes on 4 residues after the read ends, and that part is filled in from the germline J gene. The germline gives CDR1 NSHNY, CDR2 SYGAGN. The CDR3 totals 13 residues. Trimming removed 1 base from V and 1 base from J, with 4 bases in between.

About this clone itself: Each gene name is a mouse one. The observed sequence ends 4 residues before the CDR3 terminus, with the missing tail filled in from the germline J gene. This sequence joins TRBV19 and TRBJ2-2; a weak D match, TRBD1 (5 bases). V lost 4 bases, J lost 4 bases, and 11 bases lay in between. Germline V lookup: CDR1 FNHDT, CDR2 SITEND (reference sequence). The CDR3 is 14 residues long. The sequenced CDR3 bases are TGTGCCAGCAGTCGTCCAGGGTTCACCGGG. Translating gives CASSRPGFTG. The CDR3 reads in full as CASSRPGFTGQLYF.

This clone showed up many times. Gene names denote mouse genes. Read data end 3 residues before the CDR3 end; the end is taken from the germline J gene. This chain joins TRBV24 and TRBJ1-6; tentatively, D is TRBD1 (6 bases). Being an ORF, TRBJ1-6 has a function that is uncertain. V lost 5 bases and J 3 bases, leaving 8 bases between the germline ends. Germline CDR1 is KGHTA and CDR2 is FRNEEI. CDR3 length equals 14 residues. The CDR3 loop is CASSSDSYNSPLYF. The CDR3 DNA, read in part, is TGTGCCAGCAGTTCGGACAGCTATAATTCGCCC.

With regard to this clone: Gene names are mouse gene names. The read ends 4 residues shy of where the CDR3 ends; the end is completed using the germline J gene. The chain uses TRBV13-1 and TRBJ2-1, with a possible D match to TRBD2 (7 bases). The ends were cut back, 0 bases at V and 6 bases at J, with 13 bases in the middle. The CDR3 has 15 residues. From germline, CDR1 is NSHNY and CDR2 SYGAGN. The sequenced part of the CDR3 DNA is TGTGCCAGCAGTGATGGGGGGGCGCGAGGTGCT. The encoded protein is CASSDGGARGA. The whole CDR3 reads CASSDGGARGAEQFF.

There are a few counts of this clone. All gene names here are mouse names. The read gets to within 4 residues of the CDR3 end, and the germline J gene fills in the rest. The sample carries other DNA sequences with the same CDR3. This sequence joins TRBV31 and TRBJ2-2; D possibly corresponds to TRBD1 (6 bases). Trimming stripped 0 bases from V and 2 bases from J, with 7 bases between. This CDR3 is built from 14 residues. Germline values: CDR1 GKSSPN, CDR2 SITVG. This CDR3 is CAWSLTGNTGQLYF. The DNA read from the CDR3 is TGTGCCTGGAGTCTCACAGGGAACACCGGG.

Points on this clone: Each gene name is a mouse one. With the read ending 4 residues before the CDR3 end, the germline J gene is used to fill in that end. This chain uses TRBV13-1 with TRBJ2-1; TRBD1 is a possible D gene (5 bases). The germline V gene encodes CDR1 NSHNY and CDR2 SYGAGN. V lost 2 bases and J lost 3, with 15 bases in between. The CDR3 consists of 16 residues. This CDR3 reads CASSESPTAFYAEQFF. The covered CDR3 bases are TGTGCCAGCAGTGAGTCCCCGACAGCCTTCTATGCT.

This clone turned up a few times. Mouse gene names and germline throughout. Coverage ceases 4 residues before the CDR3 finishes, and the germline J gene fills in the end. This chain connects TRBV17 to TRBJ1-2, with 9 bases aligning to TRBD1. The CDR3 has 13 residues. The germline CDR1 and CDR2 sequences are MNHDT and YYDKIL. V shed 9 bases, J shed 4 bases, and the junction held 6 bases outside the gene matches. The CDR3 DNA, read in part, is TGTGCTAGAGGACAGGGGCGTTCCTCC. Its protein is CARGQGRSS. The complete CDR3 sequence is CARGQGRSSDYTF. The complete variable domain, with remaining parts taken from reference TRBV17 and TRBJ1-2, reads DTTVKQNPRYKLARVGKPVNLICSQTMNHDTMYWYQKKPNQAPKLLLFYYDKILNREADTFEKFQSSRPNNSFCSLYIGSAGLEYSAMYLCARGQGRSSDYTFGSGTRLLVI.

Comments on this clone: The germline and genes are mouse ones. The read ends 3 residues early relative to the CDR3; the germline J gene fills the gap. Additional DNA sequences in this sample encode the identical CDR3. This chain links TRBV13-3 with TRBJ1-6; 10 bases match TRBD1. TRBJ1-6 counts as an open reading frame of uncertain function. The ends lost 2 bases at V and 4 bases at J; junction bases unmatched: 0. This CDR3 comprises 15 residues. Germline V lookup: CDR1 NNHDY, CDR2 SYVADS. The covered CDR3 bases are TGTGCCAGCAGTGAGGGACAGGGGTATAATTCGCCC. Translation: CASSEGQGYNSP. The full CDR3 protein is CASSEGQGYNSPLYF.

Turning to this clone: The genes and germline here are from mouse. Sequencing ends 4 residues short of the CDR3 end; the germline J gene provides the rest. V and J are TRBV5 and TRBJ1-1, with TRBD1 matching over 10 bases. This CDR3 contains 14 residues. The germline V gene encodes CDR1 LGHNA and CDR2 YNLKQL (reference sequence). The CDR3 loop is CASSLPGQGTEVFF. Partial CDR3 DNA: TGTGCCAGCAGCCTTCCGGGACAGGGGACA.

Of note for this clone: Here the gene names and germline are mouse. The sequenced fragment ends 4 residues before the CDR3 boundary, so the rest is inferred from the germline J gene. The chain is built from TRBV13-2 and TRBJ2-2; D might be TRBD2 (5 bases). Trimming shortened V by 2 bases and J by 0 bases, and 8 bases separated the two germline ends. CDR3 length: 15 residues. Germline V gene data show CDR1 as NNHNN and CDR2 as SYGAGS (reference sequence). CDR3 amino acids: CASGEPWANTGQLYF. The CDR3 DNA, read in part, is TGTGCCAGCGGTGAACCCTGGGCAAACACCGGG.

As regards this clone: All gene names here are mouse names. The read terminates 4 residues ahead of where the CDR3 ends, so the germline J gene completes it. The chain recombines TRBV13-3 with TRBJ2-1; TRBD2 agrees at 10 bases. The junction had 6 bases not matched to a gene; V was cut back by 2 bases and J by 4 bases. Germline V gene sequence: CDR1 NNHDY, CDR2 SYVADS. The CDR3 length is 16 residues. The CDR3: CASSERLGGGYAEQFF. The covered CDR3 bases are TGTGCCAGCAGTGAGAGACTGGGGGGAGGGTATGCT.

This clone has more than one count but fewer than ten. Gene names follow the mouse nomenclature. The read ends 4 residues shy of where the CDR3 ends; the end is completed using the germline J gene. This chain links TRBV5 with TRBJ2-3; D is unresolved. V gave up 1 base and J gave up 1 base, with 6 bases separating them. The CDR3 consists of 14 residues. The germline gives CDR1 LGHNA, CDR2 YNLKQL (reference sequence). The sequenced part of the CDR3 DNA is TGTGCCAGCAGCCAAGGGGTTGGTGCAGAA. Its translation is CASSQGVGAE. The entire CDR3 is CASSQGVGAETLYF.

Concerning this clone: Gene names are the mouse ones. The sequence runs out 4 residues before the end of the CDR3; the remainder is reconstructed from the germline J gene. The V and J genes are TRBV19 and TRBJ1-1, with 7 bases lining up with TRBD1. CDR1 and CDR2 (germline): FNHDT, SITEND (reference sequence). V gave up 5 bases and J gave up 0 bases; unmatched junction bases: 10. This CDR3 spans 16 amino acids. CDR3 amino acids: CASRDPRQGTNTEVFF. CDR3 DNA (partial): TGTGCCAGCAGGGACCCCCGACAGGGAACAAACACA.

As to this clone: The genes are named according to mouse. The CDR3 end is not reached by the read, which stops 4 residues before it; the germline J gene fills it in. This rearrangement joins TRBV1 to TRBJ1-2, with 7 bases that match TRBD1. Germline CDR1 is NSQYPW and CDR2 is LRSPGD (reference sequence). Trimming removed 0 bases from V and 2 bases from J; junction bases left unmatched: 3. This CDR3 region has 15 residues. The CDR3 spells CTCSADSRGNSDYTF. Incomplete CDR3 DNA: TGCACCTGCAGTGCAGATTCCAGGGGGAACTCC.

Concerning this clone: The gene symbols are mouse symbols. The read finishes 4 residues shy of the CDR3 end, and the germline J gene is used to complete it. The chain has TRBV31 and TRBJ1-2; the match to TRBD1 covers 8 bases. CDR3 size: 16 residues. In germline, CDR1 is GKSSPN, CDR2 SITVG. V gave up 0 bases and J gave up 0 bases; unmatched junction bases: 6. The CDR3 spells CAWSLGGTGTNSDYTF. The CDR3 bases that were read are TGTGCCTGGAGTCTAGGCGGGACAGGTACAAACTCC.

In its sample, this clone was seen a few times. These gene names are mouse names. The read is 4 residues too short to cover the CDR3 end, so that end is filled in from the germline J gene. The chain employs TRBV13-3 and TRBJ2-7, with TRBD2 matching over 7 bases. V lost 2 bases, J lost 1 base, and 6 bases stayed unmatched. The CDR3 extends over 15 amino acids. Per the germline V gene, CDR1 is NNHDY and CDR2 is SYVADS. The chain's CDR3 is CASSDWGLGSYEQYF. The sequenced part of the CDR3 DNA is TGTGCCAGCAGTGACTGGGGGTTAGGGTCCTAT.

This clone was seen only a few times. Gene names and germline refer to mouse. The observed sequence ends 4 residues before the CDR3 terminus, with the missing tail filled in from the germline J gene. J is TRBJ2-1 and V is TRBV13-3; D might be TRBD2 (5 bases). Germline lookup yields CDR1 NNHDY and CDR2 SYVADS. The CDR3 sequence is 12 residues long. The CDR3 DNA, read in part, is TGTGCCAGCAGTGATATGGGGGCT. It encodes CASSDMGA. The whole CDR3 sequence is CASSDMGAEQFF.

Concerning this clone: Here the gene names and germline are mouse. Coverage ceases 4 residues before the CDR3 finishes, and the germline J gene fills in the end. This sample also contains other DNA sequences that code for the same CDR3. V usage is TRBV13-1 and J usage is TRBJ1-2; TRBD1 matches at 8 bases. The ends lost 5 bases at V and 0 bases at J; junction bases unmatched: 3. From germline, CDR1 is NSHNY and CDR2 SYGAGN. CDR3 length equals 14 residues. The CDR3 is CASRGTGANSDYTF. The part of the CDR3 DNA that was read is TGTGCCAGCAGGGGGACAGGAGCAAACTCC.

This clone turned up a few times. Gene names refer to mouse genes. The DNA ends 4 residues before the CDR3 does, and the rest of the CDR3 is filled in from the germline J gene. The gene calls are TRBV3 and TRBJ2-5; 14 nucleotides match TRBD2. The CDR3 has 16 amino acids. Germline CDR1 SNHLY, CDR2 FYNGKV (reference sequence). CDR3 residues: CASSFGTGGAIDTQYF. The covered CDR3 bases are TGTGCCAGCAGCTTCGGGACTGGGGGGGCGATTGAC.

This clone was observed a handful of times. Gene names are the mouse ones. The CDR3 end lies 4 residues beyond the end of the read and is filled in from the germline J gene. At the DNA level, this CDR3 is encoded by other sequences in the same sample as well. The chain carries TRBV17 and TRBJ2-5, with 8 bases lining up with TRBD2. The CDR3 length is 13 residues. Germline V gene lookup returns CDR1 MNHDT and CDR2 YYDKIL. CDR3 residues: CASSRGTGDTQYF. The part of the CDR3 DNA that was read is TGTGCTAGCAGTAGGGGGACTGGAGAC.

This clone was picked up a small number of times. Any gene name here is a mouse gene name. The read ends 4 residues before the CDR3 terminus; that terminus is restored from the germline J gene. The chain combines TRBV31 with TRBJ2-4, with TRBD2 matching over 9 bases. The CDR3 runs 15 residues. Germline lookup yields CDR1 GKSSPN and CDR2 SITVG. The J segment lost 0 bases and the V segment lost 0 bases, leaving 1 base of the junction unmatched. The CDR3 protein is CAWSLWGGSQNTLYF. The sequenced CDR3 bases are TGTGCCTGGAGTCTCTGGGGGGGGAGTCAAAAC.

In regard to this clone: Gene names refer to mouse genes. Read coverage stops 4 residues before the CDR3 terminus; the germline J gene supplies the remainder. The gene calls are TRBV1 and TRBJ1-2; D not resolved. The CDR3 extends over 14 amino acids. Trimming removed 2 bases at V and 0 bases at J, with 7 bases between. CDR1 is NSQYPW, CDR2 LRSPGD, per germline (reference sequence). The CDR3 DNA, read in part, is TGCACCTGCAGTGCATTTAGGTCAAACTCC. It translates to CTCSAFRSNS. The full-length CDR3 reads as CTCSAFRSNSDYTF.

This clone was detected a few times. The gene symbols are mouse symbols. Read sequence stops 4 residues before the CDR3 end, and the germline J gene provides the missing end. V is TRBV19 and J is TRBJ1-2, with TRBD1 as a possible D gene (6 bases). Trimming cost V 1 base and J 4 bases, with 11 bases left between them. The CDR3 runs to 14 residues. The germline V gene encodes CDR1 FNHDT and CDR2 SITEND (reference sequence). The CDR3 loop is CASSIKGGLSDYTF. Incomplete CDR3 DNA: TGTGCCAGCAGTATAAAGGGGGGGCTCTCC. Full variable domain (rest looked up from reference TRBV19 and TRBJ1-2): GGIITQTPKFLIGQEGQKLTLKCQQNFNHDTMYWYRQDSGKGLRLIYYSITENDLQKGDLSEGYDASREKKSSFSLTVTSAQKNEMAVFLCASSIKGGLSDYTFGSGTRLLVI.

As to this clone: Gene labels here are mouse ones. Other DNA sequences from this sample encode an identical CDR3 as well. The CDR3 loop reads CASSSLGNYAEQFF. CDR3 DNA, as far as it was read: TGTGCCAGCAGCTCACTGGGGAACTATGCT. J is TRBJ2-1 and V is TRBV19; 7 bases agree with TRBD2. The read halts 4 residues ahead of the CDR3 end, with the missing end drawn from the germline J gene. Germline lookup yields CDR1 FNHDT and CDR2 SITEND (reference sequence). The V and J ends lost 5 bases and 1 base, in that order; junction bases with no gene match: 3. CDR3 length: 14 amino acids.

The sample holds a few counts of this clone. Genes here carry mouse names. The read terminates 4 residues ahead of where the CDR3 ends, so the germline J gene completes it. The same CDR3 can be traced to other DNA sequences in this sample. The gene calls are TRBV1 and TRBJ2-7; D perhaps matches TRBD1 (7 bases). The CDR3 loop spans 14 amino acids. CDR1 is NSQYPW and CDR2 is LRSPGD in the germline V gene (reference sequence). Incomplete CDR3 DNA: TGCACCTGCAGTGCAGATAGGGGGCGCGAT. Translated, it gives CTCSADRGRD. The CDR3 reads in full as CTCSADRGRDEQYF. Full variable domain (rest looked up from reference TRBV1 and TRBJ2-7): VTLLEQNPRWRLVPRGQAVNLRCILKNSQYPWMSWYQQDLQKQLQWLFTLRSPGDKEVKSLPGADYLATRVTDTELRLQVANMSQGRTLYCTCSADRGRDEQYFGPGTRLTVL.

This clone was observed a few times. Mouse gene names apply. The CDR3 is cut off 4 residues early in the read; its end comes from the germline J gene. J is TRBJ2-3 and V is TRBV19, with TRBD2 identical over 12 bases. Germline V gene lookup returns CDR1 FNHDT and CDR2 SITEND (reference sequence). There are 18 residues in the CDR3. Trimming cost V 6 bases and J 1 base; bases outside gene matches: 12. The covered CDR3 bases are TGTGCCAGCACCCCCCTGCCGGGACTGGGGGGTCGTGCAGAA. Translating gives CASTPLPGLGGRAE. In full, the CDR3 is CASTPLPGLGGRAETLYF.

This clone was picked up a small number of times. Gene and germline names: mouse. The CDR3 extends 3 residues past the end of the read, so its final part is completed from the germline J gene. The chain has TRBV13-1 and TRBJ1-6, with D unresolved. TRBJ1-6 has ORF status, its function being uncertain. This CDR3 contains 15 residues. Germline CDR1 and CDR2: NSHNY and SYGAGN. Trimming took off 2 bases at V and 0 bases at J, with 6 bases between the two ends. CDR3 in amino acids: CASSETSSYNSPLYF. Partial CDR3 DNA: TGTGCCAGCAGTGAGACAAGTTCCTATAATTCGCCC.

Note on this clone: Any gene name here is a mouse gene name. From the germline J gene comes the end of the CDR3, since the read stops 4 residues before it. The rearrangement joins TRBV19 to TRBJ1-1, with TRBD1 matching 7 bases. This CDR3 is 13 amino acids long. J lost 4 bases, V lost 4 bases, and 4 bases had no gene match. Looked up from germline, CDR1 is FNHDT and CDR2 is SITEND (reference sequence). CDR3 residues: CASSPTGITEVFF. The CDR3 bases that were read are TGTGCCAGCAGTCCGACAGGGATCACA.

Details on this clone: Mouse gene names apply. The read is 4 residues too short to cover the CDR3 end, so that end is filled in from the germline J gene. V usage is TRBV14 and J usage is TRBJ2-7; weak D call: TRBD2 (6 bases). The CDR3 totals 13 residues. Trimming cost V 3 bases and J 3 bases, with 10 bases left between them. The germline gives CDR1 SGHDT, CDR2 FRDEAV. The DNA read from the CDR3 is TGTGCCAGCAGTTCCTGGGGCCTCTAT. It yields the protein CASSSWGLY. The CDR3 as a whole reads CASSSWGLYEQYF.

To note about this clone: Germline and genes: mouse. The read is 4 residues too short to cover the CDR3 end, so that end is filled in from the germline J gene. The chain combines TRBV13-1 with TRBJ1-2; TRBD1 matches 10 bases. CDR1 and CDR2 (germline): NSHNY, SYGAGN. This CDR3 is built from 15 residues. CDR3 loop: CASSDIGTGDPDYTF. CDR3 DNA, as far as it was read: TGTGCCAGCAGTGATATCGGGACAGGGGACCCC.

This clone was detected only a few times. Genes and germline come from the mouse. The CDR3 end is not reached by the read, which stops 4 residues before it; the germline J gene fills it in. Different DNA sequences within this sample yield the same CDR3. The chain couples TRBV1 to TRBJ2-1; D possibly corresponds to TRBD1 (6 bases). Trimming pared 3 bases from V and 5 bases from J, leaving 11 bases between. Germline assignment: CDR1 NSQYPW and CDR2 LRSPGD (reference sequence). This CDR3 region has 14 residues. The CDR3 spells CTCSAPGQNAEQFF. CDR3 DNA (partial): TGCACCTGCAGTGCCCCGGGACAAAATGCT.